The T cell receptor (beta chain) under discussion was sequenced for a study of blood T cells in healthy people across ages. Primed by a sample-barcoded 5' primer and a J-beta primer mix, a second PCR proceeded for roughly 6 to 12 cycles. Each CDR3 protein gets one entry after TCRdb re-called the 5' RACE reads with MiXCR. The profile shows about 800,000 distinct CDR3 sequences, 20% to 30% of them singletons. This CDR3 contains 14 residues. Germline V gene lookup returns CDR1 SQVTM and CDR2 ANQGSEA. Deletions cut 3 bases from V and 6 bases from J, with 15 bases between. This sample also appeared in a second study, on T cells of mothers and their children.

The TCR comes from a boy between 10 and 17 years old in good health. V usage is TRBV29-1 and J usage is TRBJ1-5, with a tentative D call TRBD1 (5 bases). The sample taken for sequencing was blood. DNA of the CDR3: TGCAGCGTTGAGCTCCGGGTCGGGGGTCAGCCCCAGCATTTT. Protein product: CSVELRVGGQPQHF. The full variable domain, rest sourced from reference TRBV29-1 and TRBJ1-5, is SAVISQKPSRDICQRGTSLTIQCQVDSQVTMMFWYRQQPGQSLTLIATANQGSEATYESGFVIDKFPISRPNLTFSTLTVSNMSPEDSSIYLCSVELRVGGQPQHFGDGTRLSIL.